The clone carrying this TCR beta chain was detected a few times. Its antigen is unidentified. This sample was included in a study of CD8+ T cells in alopecia areata. Study results and limitations: Among the cells sequenced in scalp samples are also the resident alphabeta T cells of normal skin. Mouse data revealed clearer TCR sharing than patient data did, a gap possibly tied to HLA. Relative to normal scalp, lesional scalp, especially alopecia totalis/universalis, showed higher clonality.

The sequencing template was cDNA reverse transcribed from extracted RNA. Method: immunoSEQ multiplex PCR; TCRdb's copy keeps in-frame clones and lacks some. Of about 82,000 clones in the sample, roughly half were seen once. V dropped 4 bases and J dropped 10; count of bases not matched to a gene: 3. CDR3 length: 13 amino acids. Germline CDR1 reads SGHDN; CDR2 reads FVKESK. J is TRBJ2-1 and V is TRBV14; 11 nucleotides agree with TRBD2. The TCR sequence derives from a human donor with alopecia areata. Sample: NKG2D-high CD8+ T cells sorted from blood. The CDR3 loop is CASSPTSGREQFF. In DNA form, the CDR3 reads TGTGCCAGCAGCCCTACTAGCGGGAGAGAGCAGTTCTTC.